This T cell receptor beta chain came from a study of cytomegalovirus exposure and HLA in healthy donors. Study background: There were fewer than 130 million unique TCR beta sequences, drawn from 180 million or so T cells, in an earlier analysis. Overall study findings and caveats: Cytomegalovirus status was reportedly diagnosed by the classifier with high specificity and sensitivity. A few of the chains that were CMV-associated were confirmed in vitro to be specific for CMV antigens.

To note about this clone: What it binds is not known.

The PCR had 60 Vbeta and 13 Jbeta primers. Method: immunoSEQ multiplex PCR; TCRdb's copy keeps in-frame clones and lacks some. The sample yields some 170,000 clones, about 80% seen once. Germline lookup yields CDR1 SGHRS and CDR2 YFSETQ. The CDR3 is 15 residues long. Deletions cut 0 bases from V and 5 bases from J, with 14 bases between. The V gene is TRBV5-1, the J gene TRBJ2-5, with D possibly matching TRBD2 (6 bases). Sequencing used PBMCs. The clonotype was recovered from a man between 25 and 39 years old in good health and CMV-seronegative. The CDR3 reads CASSLAGGEGETQYF. The CDR3 DNA reads TGCGCCAGCAGCTTGGCCGGAGGGGAAGGGGAGACCCAGTACTTC.